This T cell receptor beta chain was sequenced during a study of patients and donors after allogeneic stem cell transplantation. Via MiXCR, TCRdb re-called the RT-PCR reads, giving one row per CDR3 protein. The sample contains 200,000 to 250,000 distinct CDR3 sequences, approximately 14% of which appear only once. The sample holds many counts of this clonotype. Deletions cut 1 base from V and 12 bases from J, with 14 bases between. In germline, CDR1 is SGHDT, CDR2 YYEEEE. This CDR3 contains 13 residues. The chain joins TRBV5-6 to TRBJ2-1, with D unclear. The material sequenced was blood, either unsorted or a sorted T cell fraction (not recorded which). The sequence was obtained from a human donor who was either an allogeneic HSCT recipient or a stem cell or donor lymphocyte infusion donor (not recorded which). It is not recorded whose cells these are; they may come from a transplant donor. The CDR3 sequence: CASSLTSSTRQFF. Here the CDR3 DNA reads TGTGCCAGCAGCTTGACCTCGAGCACCAGGCAGTTCTTC. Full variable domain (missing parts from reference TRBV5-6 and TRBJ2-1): DAGVTQSPTHLIKTRGQQVTLRCSPKSGHDTVSWYQQALGQGPQFIFQYYEEEERQRGNFPDRFSGHQFPNYSSELNVNALLLGDSALYLCASSLTSSTRQFFGPGTRLTVL.